The clone carrying this TCR beta chain came up a few times. Antigen unknown. This record comes from a study of identical twins. Findings and caveats of the study: Models underpredicted monozygotic twin sharing of out-of-frame TCR alpha.

TCRdb re-derived calls from the 5' RACE reads in MiXCR, one entry per CDR3 protein. The sample shows some 630,000 distinct CDR3 sequences, roughly 7.2% of them seen only once. This sample also appeared in a second study, on yellow fever vaccine responses in identical twins.

This sequence originates from a woman younger than 35 in good health. Sequenced input: PBMCs.

The CDR3 DNA sequence: TGTGCCAGCAGTTTTCGGCCTCCGGTCTATGGCTACACCTTC. Amino acids: CASSFRPPVYGYTF. This rearrangement joins TRBV12-3 or TRBV12-4 to TRBJ1-2; D is ambiguous. The length of the CDR3 is 14 residues. The V and J ends lost 3 bases and 4 bases respectively, with 12 bases between them.